This TCR beta chain is from a study of T cells after posttransplantation cyclophosphamide. The ends were cut back, 5 bases at V and 4 bases at J, with 15 bases in the middle. The CDR3 has 15 amino acids. CDR1 and CDR2 from the germline V gene are SGHTA and FQGNSA. The assay was immunoSEQ multiplex PCR, and TCRdb's table has in-frame clones only and misses some. The table has some 5,700 clones, about 98% seen once; the top ten hold just over 0.85%. The sample consisted of memory CD4+ T cells sorted from PBMCs. The V and J genes are TRBV7-2 and TRBJ2-1, with D possibly being TRBD2 (5 bases). The sequence was collected from a middle-aged man in good health, CMV-negative, and a related stem cell transplant donor. CDR3 nucleotide sequence: TGTGCCAGCAGCCCGGAGGCTTTAGAATACAATGAGCAGTTCTTC. Protein product: CASSPEALEYNEQFF.